These T cell receptor beta chains were read from a single sample in a study of OX40 agonist ivuxolimab in advanced cancers. Produced via immunoSEQ multiplex PCR; TCRdb's table is partial and in-frame only. The sample includes around 36,000 clones, over 75% of them seen just once. Sample: CD4+ or CD8+ T cells sorted from blood, taken in a trial of the OX40 agonist ivuxolimab. The receptor source for this set is an adult with an advanced solid tumor such as melanoma, head and neck, liver or kidney cancer. The CDR3 runs from the conserved cysteine through the conserved F or W. The D gene is left open where the match is weak. A clone size is listed for some rows: how often the clone was seen (once, few, many), or a class if it is expanded.

DNA	CDR3	V	J	D	size
TGTGCCAGTAGTATTTTGGTTAATCAGCCCCAGCATTTT	CASSILVNQPQHF	TRBV19	TRBJ1-5	.	.
TGTGCCAGCAGCAGGGACATCTATGGCTACACCTTC	CASSRDIYGYTF	TRBV6-1	TRBJ1-2	.	.
TGCGCCAGCAGCGCCATAACTGGGGAGACCCAGTACTTC	CASSAITGETQYF	TRBV5-1	TRBJ2-5	.	.
TGCGCCAGCAGCTTATCCGGGACAGGGGAAAAGTCCGGGGAGCTGTTTTTT	CASSLSGTGEKSGELFF	TRBV7-9	TRBJ2-2	TRBD1	once
TGCGCCAGCAGCCACTACGGTACTACTAGCGGGGGGCCGGGCACCGGGGAGCTGTTTTTT	CASSHYGTTSGGPGTGELFF	TRBV4-1	TRBJ2-2	TRBD2	.
TGTGCCAGCAGCTTGTCCGAGAACACTGAAGCTTTCTTT	CASSLSENTEAFF	TRBV5-4	TRBJ1-1	.	.
TGTGCCAGTATTCGGGGGGGCGAGGGCACTGAAGCTTTCTTT	CASIRGGEGTEAFF	TRBV19	TRBJ1-1	.	once
TGTGCCAGCAGCCCGTGGCAGGGGCTTCAAGAGACCCAGTACTTC	CASSPWQGLQETQYF	TRBV9	TRBJ2-5	.	.
TGTGCCAGCTCGGGGTCTCTGAACTATGGCTACACCTTC	CASSGSLNYGYTF	TRBV27	TRBJ1-2	.	.
TGTGCCAGCAGTGGACAGGGGGGCGGGACTGAAGCTTTCTTT	CASSGQGGGTEAFF	TRBV5-4	TRBJ1-1	TRBD1	.
TGCGCCAGCAGCCAAGTTGAGCGGGGGGGAACAGATACGCAGTATTTT	CASSQVERGGTDTQYF	TRBV4-1	TRBJ2-3	TRBD2	.
TGTGCCAGCAGCCAAGGCGACAGGGGTACTTACGAGCAGTACTTC	CASSQGDRGTYEQYF	TRBV4-2	TRBJ2-7	TRBD1	.
TGTGCCAGCAGCCAAGGGACTAGCGGGGGGGCAGAGACCCAGTACTTC	CASSQGTSGGAETQYF	TRBV4-2	TRBJ2-5	TRBD2	few
TGTGCCTGGAGTGTTATGAACACTGAAGCTTTCTTT	CAWSVMNTEAFF	TRBV30	TRBJ1-1	.	.
TGTGCCAGCAGTGAATATGGGGCGTATAGCAATCAGCCCCAGCATTTT	CASSEYGAYSNQPQHF	TRBV6-1	TRBJ1-5	.	.
TGTGCCAGCAGCCCCATGGCCTCGGGCTACACCTTC	CASSPMASGYTF	TRBV7-8	TRBJ1-2	.	.
TGCGCCAGCAGCACCTCGACAGGGGCCGTCACTGAAGCTTTCTTT	CASSTSTGAVTEAFF	TRBV5-1	TRBJ1-1	TRBD1	.
TGTGCCAGCAGTCTCCGGGACAGGGCGGGTGAAAAACTGTTTTTT	CASSLRDRAGEKLFF	TRBV6-1	TRBJ1-4	TRBD1	.
TGTGCCAGCTCCGACAGTTATGAGCAGTTCTTC	CASSDSYEQFF	TRBV27	TRBJ2-1	.	.
TGTGCCAGCAGTTTACTGGGACAGGGAGCGGGCACTGAAGCTTTCTTT	CASSLLGQGAGTEAFF	TRBV27	TRBJ1-1	TRBD1	.
TGTGCCAGCAGCCAAGATCGGATCGCCTTC	CASSQDRIAF	TRBV4-1	TRBJ1-2	.	.
TGCGCCAGCGGGTCCGGCAGGGGCCTAACTGAAGCTTTCTTT	CASGSGRGLTEAFF	TRBV5-1	TRBJ1-1	.	.
TGTGCCAGCAGTGATACCGACGTGGGTTCACCCCTCCACTTT	CASSDTDVGSPLHF	TRBV6-1	TRBJ1-6	.	.
TGCGCCAGCAGCCAAGATCCTCCTGGAGGCCTGGAGACCCAGTACTTC	CASSQDPPGGLETQYF	TRBV4-1	TRBJ2-5	.	.
TGCGCCAGCAGCCAGGTTGAGACAGGGAACACCGGGGAGCTGTTTTTT	CASSQVETGNTGELFF	TRBV4-3	TRBJ2-2	.	.
TGCGCCAGCAGCCAAAGGGACAGGGGCCCCGGGGAGCTGTTTTTT	CASSQRDRGPGELFF	TRBV4-1	TRBJ2-2	TRBD1	.
TGTGCCAGCAGCTTAGACGGGTTATCCTACAATGAGCAGTTCTTC	CASSLDGLSYNEQFF	TRBV5-6	TRBJ2-1	.	.
TGTGCCAGTAGTATAATACAGACAGATACGCAGTATTTT	CASSIIQTDTQYF	TRBV19	TRBJ2-3	.	.
TGTGCCAGCAGTGACGACTACACCGGGGAGCTGTTTTTT	CASSDDYTGELFF	TRBV6-4	TRBJ2-2	.	.
TGTGCCAGCAGCGCAGGGGACAGTACCTACAATGAGCAGTTCTTC	CASSAGDSTYNEQFF	TRBV7-9	TRBJ2-1	TRBD1	.
TGTGCCTTCCTCTATCCGGGGACAGGCAAAAACATTCAGTACTTC	CAFLYPGTGKNIQYF	TRBV30	TRBJ2-4	TRBD1	.
TGTGCCAGCAGCGTCGGGACAGGGGACCACGAGCAGTACTTC	CASSVGTGDHEQYF	TRBV9	TRBJ2-7	TRBD1	.
TGTGCCAGCAGGGACAGCTTCTATGGCTACACCTTC	CASRDSFYGYTF	TRBV7-9	TRBJ1-2	.	.
TGTGCCAGCAGTGAAGCGCTCGGTGCTAACTATGGCTACACCTTC	CASSEALGANYGYTF	TRBV6-1	TRBJ1-2	.	.
TGTGCCAGCAGTTCTACCGGGGAGCTGTTTTTT	CASSSTGELFF	TRBV6-5	TRBJ2-2	.	.
TGTGCCAGCAGCTACAACAGGGGCAGACAGCCCCAGCATTTT	CASSYNRGRQPQHF	TRBV21-1	TRBJ1-5	.	.
TGTGCCAGCAGCTTACAGGGAAATGAGCAGTTCTTC	CASSLQGNEQFF	TRBV5-4	TRBJ2-1	.	few
TGTGCCAGCAGCCCCTGGCGTTACAATGAGCAGTTCTTC	CASSPWRYNEQFF	TRBV27	TRBJ2-1	.	.
TGTGCCAGCAGCTCCCTCGGGAGAGCTAGCACAGATACGCAGTATTTT	CASSSLGRASTDTQYF	TRBV7-6	TRBJ2-3	.	.
TGTGCCAGCAGCTCCTCCGGACAGGACTATGGCTACACCTTC	CASSSSGQDYGYTF	TRBV7-8	TRBJ1-2	TRBD1	.
TGTGCCAGCAGCTTACCCACAGGGGAGTGGCGAGCTAACTATGGCTACACCTTC	CASSLPTGEWRANYGYTF	TRBV7-9	TRBJ1-2	TRBD1	once
TGTGCCAGCAGCTCCGGACAGGGAAGCCACGAGCAGTACTTC	CASSSGQGSHEQYF	TRBV7-6	TRBJ2-7	TRBD1	.
TGCGCCAGCAGCCTAGGGACTAGCGGGGGGGCCTACGAGCAGTACTTC	CASSLGTSGGAYEQYF	TRBV5-1	TRBJ2-7	TRBD2	.
TGTGCCAGCAGTTTATGGGGATCATCCGAGCAGTACTTC	CASSLWGSSEQYF	TRBV27	TRBJ2-7	.	once
TGTGCCAGCACCGAAGGAGTATCGAACACCGGGGAGCTGTTTTTT	CASTEGVSNTGELFF	TRBV7-8	TRBJ2-2	.	many
TGTGCCAGCAGCGTAGCCAGTTCTAGCTCCTACGAGCAGTACTTC	CASSVASSSSYEQYF	TRBV9	TRBJ2-7	.	.
TGTGCCAGCAAACTATCACACAGTTTCTCCTATAATTCACCCCTCCACTTT	CASKLSHSFSYNSPLHF	TRBV2	TRBJ1-6	.	.
TGTGCCAGCAGCTGGGACAACCCCTACGAGCAGTACTTC	CASSWDNPYEQYF	TRBV5-6	TRBJ2-7	.	.
TGTGCCAGCAGCCCGACAGGGAGCTCCTACGAGCAGTACTTC	CASSPTGSSYEQYF	TRBV7-9	TRBJ2-7	TRBD1	.